This T cell receptor (beta chain) emerged from a study of blood T cell repertoires in COVID-19. Those who participated ranged in age from about 18 to 89 years and resided in about two dozen US areas. Participant-reported clinical history was the basis for cohort assignment. This CDR3 has 13 amino acids. Between the trimmed V and J ends, which lost 2 bases and 6 bases, there was a span of 13 bases. Germline values: CDR1 SQVTM, CDR2 ANQGSEA. In the original analysis: Quantification of nucleated cells was approximated via reference gene primer amplification. The method was immunoSEQ multiplex PCR; TCRdb's version includes in-frame clones alone and lacks a portion of them. The DNA gave D and trimming, while V, J and clone size come from that table. Of about 200,000 clones listed, 76% are singletons.

The sequencing sample was made of PBMCs or T cells enriched from blood (not recorded which). The chain has TRBV29-1 and TRBJ1-1, with a tentative D call TRBD1 (6 bases). The receptor's source is a woman between 50 and 59 years old with acute COVID-19. The CDR3 DNA sequence: TGCAGCGTTGAACATGACAGGCTCCCTGAAGCTTTCTTT. Translation gives CSVEHDRLPEAFF.